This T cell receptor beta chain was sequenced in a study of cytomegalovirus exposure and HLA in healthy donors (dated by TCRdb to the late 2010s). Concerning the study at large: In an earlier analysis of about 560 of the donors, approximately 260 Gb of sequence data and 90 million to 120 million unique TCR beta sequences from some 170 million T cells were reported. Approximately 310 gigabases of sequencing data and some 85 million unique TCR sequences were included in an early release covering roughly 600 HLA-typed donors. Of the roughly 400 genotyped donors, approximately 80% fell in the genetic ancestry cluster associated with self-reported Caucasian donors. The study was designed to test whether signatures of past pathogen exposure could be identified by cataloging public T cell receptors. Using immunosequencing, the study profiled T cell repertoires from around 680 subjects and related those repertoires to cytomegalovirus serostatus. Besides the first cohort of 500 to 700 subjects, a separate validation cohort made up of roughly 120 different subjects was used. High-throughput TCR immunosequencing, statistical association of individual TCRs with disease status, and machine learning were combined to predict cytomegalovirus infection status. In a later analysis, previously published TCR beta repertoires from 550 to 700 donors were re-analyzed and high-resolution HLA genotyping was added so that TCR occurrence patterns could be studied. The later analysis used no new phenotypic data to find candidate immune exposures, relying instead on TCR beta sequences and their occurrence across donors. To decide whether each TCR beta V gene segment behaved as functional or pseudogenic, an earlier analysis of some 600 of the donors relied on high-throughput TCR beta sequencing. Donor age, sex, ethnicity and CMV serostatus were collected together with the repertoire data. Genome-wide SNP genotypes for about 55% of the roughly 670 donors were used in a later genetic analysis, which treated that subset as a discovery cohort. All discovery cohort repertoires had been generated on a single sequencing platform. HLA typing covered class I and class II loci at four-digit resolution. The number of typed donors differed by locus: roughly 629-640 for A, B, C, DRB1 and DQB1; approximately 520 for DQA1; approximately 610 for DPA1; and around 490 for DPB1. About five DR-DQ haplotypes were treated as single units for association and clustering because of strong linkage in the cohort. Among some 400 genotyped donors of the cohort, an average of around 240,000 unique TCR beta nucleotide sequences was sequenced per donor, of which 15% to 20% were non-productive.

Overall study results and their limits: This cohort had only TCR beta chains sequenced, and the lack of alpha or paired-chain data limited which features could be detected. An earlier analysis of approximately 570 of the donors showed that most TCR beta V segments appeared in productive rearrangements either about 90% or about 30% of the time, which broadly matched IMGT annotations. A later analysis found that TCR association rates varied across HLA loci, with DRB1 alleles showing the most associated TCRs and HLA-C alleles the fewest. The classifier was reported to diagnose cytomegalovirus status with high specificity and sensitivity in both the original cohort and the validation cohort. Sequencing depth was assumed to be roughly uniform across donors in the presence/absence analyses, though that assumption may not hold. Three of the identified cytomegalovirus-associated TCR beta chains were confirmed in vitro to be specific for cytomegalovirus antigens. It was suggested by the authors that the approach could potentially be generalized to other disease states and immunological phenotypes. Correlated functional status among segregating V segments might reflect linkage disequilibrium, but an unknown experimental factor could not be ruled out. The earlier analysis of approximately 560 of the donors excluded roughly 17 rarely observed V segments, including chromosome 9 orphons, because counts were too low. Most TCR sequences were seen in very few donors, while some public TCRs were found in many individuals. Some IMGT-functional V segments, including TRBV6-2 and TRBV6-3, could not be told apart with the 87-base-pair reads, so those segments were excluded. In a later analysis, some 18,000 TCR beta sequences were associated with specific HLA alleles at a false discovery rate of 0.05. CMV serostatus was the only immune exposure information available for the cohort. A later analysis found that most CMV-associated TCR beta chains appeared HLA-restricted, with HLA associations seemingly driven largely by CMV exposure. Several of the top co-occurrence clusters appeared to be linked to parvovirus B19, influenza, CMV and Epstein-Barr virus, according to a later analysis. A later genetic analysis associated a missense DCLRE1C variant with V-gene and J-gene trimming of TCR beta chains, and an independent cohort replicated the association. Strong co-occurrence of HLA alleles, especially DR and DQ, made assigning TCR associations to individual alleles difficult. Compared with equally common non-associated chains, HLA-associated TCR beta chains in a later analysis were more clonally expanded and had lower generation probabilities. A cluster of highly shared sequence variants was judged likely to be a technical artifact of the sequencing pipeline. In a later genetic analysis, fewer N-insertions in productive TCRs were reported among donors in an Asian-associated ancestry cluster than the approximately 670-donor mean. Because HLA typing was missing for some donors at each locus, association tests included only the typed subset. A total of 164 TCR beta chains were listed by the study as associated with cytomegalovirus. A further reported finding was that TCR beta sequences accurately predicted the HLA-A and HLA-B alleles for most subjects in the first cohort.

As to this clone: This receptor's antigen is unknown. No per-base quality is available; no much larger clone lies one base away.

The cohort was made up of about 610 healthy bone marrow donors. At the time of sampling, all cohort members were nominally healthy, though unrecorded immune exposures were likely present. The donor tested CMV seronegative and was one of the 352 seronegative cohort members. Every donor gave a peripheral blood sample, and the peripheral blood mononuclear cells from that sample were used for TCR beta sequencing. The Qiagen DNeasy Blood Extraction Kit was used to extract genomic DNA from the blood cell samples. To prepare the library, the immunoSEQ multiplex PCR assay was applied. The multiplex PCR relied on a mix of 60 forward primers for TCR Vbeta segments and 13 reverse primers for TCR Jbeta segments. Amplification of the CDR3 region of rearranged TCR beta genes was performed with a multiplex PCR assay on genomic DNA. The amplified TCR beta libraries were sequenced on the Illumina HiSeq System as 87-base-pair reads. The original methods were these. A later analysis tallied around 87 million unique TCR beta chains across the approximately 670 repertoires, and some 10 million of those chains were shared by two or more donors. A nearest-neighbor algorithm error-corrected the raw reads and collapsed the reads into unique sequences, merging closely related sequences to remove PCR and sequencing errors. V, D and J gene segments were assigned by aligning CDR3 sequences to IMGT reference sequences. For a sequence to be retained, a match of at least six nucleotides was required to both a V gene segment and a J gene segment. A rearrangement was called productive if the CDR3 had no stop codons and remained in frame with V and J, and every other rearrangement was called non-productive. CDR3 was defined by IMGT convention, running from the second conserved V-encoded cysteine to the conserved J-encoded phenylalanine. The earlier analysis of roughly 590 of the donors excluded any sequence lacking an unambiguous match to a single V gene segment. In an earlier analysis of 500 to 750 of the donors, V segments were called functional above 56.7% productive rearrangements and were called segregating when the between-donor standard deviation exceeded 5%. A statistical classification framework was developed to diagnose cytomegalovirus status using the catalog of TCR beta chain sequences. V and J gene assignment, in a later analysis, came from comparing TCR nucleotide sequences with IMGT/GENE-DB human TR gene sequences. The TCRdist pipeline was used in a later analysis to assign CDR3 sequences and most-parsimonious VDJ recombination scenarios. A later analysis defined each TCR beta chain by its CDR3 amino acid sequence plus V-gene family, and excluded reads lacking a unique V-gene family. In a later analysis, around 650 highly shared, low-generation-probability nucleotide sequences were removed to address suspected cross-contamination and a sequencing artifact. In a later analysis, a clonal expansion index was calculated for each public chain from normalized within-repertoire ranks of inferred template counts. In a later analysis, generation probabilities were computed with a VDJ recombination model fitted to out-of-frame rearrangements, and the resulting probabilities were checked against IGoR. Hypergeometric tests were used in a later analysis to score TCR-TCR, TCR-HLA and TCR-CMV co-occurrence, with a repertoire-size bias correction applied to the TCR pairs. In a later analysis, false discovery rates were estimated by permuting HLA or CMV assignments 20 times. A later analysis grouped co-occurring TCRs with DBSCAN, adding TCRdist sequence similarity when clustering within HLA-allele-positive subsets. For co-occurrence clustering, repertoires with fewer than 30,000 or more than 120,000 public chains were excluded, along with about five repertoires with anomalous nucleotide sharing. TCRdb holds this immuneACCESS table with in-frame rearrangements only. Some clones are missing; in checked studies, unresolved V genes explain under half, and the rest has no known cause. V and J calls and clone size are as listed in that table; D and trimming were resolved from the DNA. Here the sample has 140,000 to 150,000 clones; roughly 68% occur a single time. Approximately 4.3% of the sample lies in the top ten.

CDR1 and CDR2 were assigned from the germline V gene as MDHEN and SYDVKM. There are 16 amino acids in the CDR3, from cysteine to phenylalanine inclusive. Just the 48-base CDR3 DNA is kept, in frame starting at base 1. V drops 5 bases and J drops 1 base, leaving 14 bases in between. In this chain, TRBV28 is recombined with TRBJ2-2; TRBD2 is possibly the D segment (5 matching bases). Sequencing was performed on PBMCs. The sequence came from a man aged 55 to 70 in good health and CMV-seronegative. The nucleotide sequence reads TGTGCCAGCAGTCCTGCTGGACTTCAGAACACCGGGGAGCTGTTTTTT. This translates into CASSPAGLQNTGELFF.